The 26 T cell receptor beta chains given below trace back to one sample, sequenced in a study of early T cells in non-severe SARS-CoV-2 infection (dated by TCRdb to 2020 to 2022). The method behind the library was 5' RACE. Sequencing was performed on a NextSeq 500. The public sequencing data were trimmed at Q25 with fastp and processed into clonotypes with MiXCR by TCRdb, which kept only in-frame beta chains. CDR3 protein duplicates are merged, each entry listing the most common genes and DNA. For this sample the table gives under 70,000 distinct CDR3 sequences, of which 11% were detected only once. The ten largest clonotypes hold 3% to 4% of the sample. The sample consisted of whole blood. The receptors here all came from an adult who was a healthcare worker with PCR-confirmed SARS-CoV-2 infection or an uninfected control (not recorded which).

This clonotype came up a few times. J is TRBJ2-1 and V is TRBV30; the D call may be TRBD1 or TRBD2 (7 bases each). There are 15 residues in the CDR3. V was clipped by 3 bases and J by 2 bases, with 14 bases between them. Germline V gene sequence: CDR1 GTSNPN, CDR2 SVGIG (reference sequence). Here the CDR3 DNA reads TGTGCCTGGAGCGGCAGGGGGGGTACCTACAATGAGCAGTTCTTC. Translating it yields CAWSGRGGTYNEQFF.

The rearrangement links TRBV2 to TRBJ2-1, with 10 bases that match TRBD2. Germline V gene lookup returns CDR1 SNHLY and CDR2 FYNNEI. The CDR3 runs to 15 residues. J was trimmed by 10 bases and V by 8 bases; bases with no gene match: 14. For the CDR3, the DNA is TGTGCCAGCGTCGTAGCGGGGGGCTCCCCCAGGGAGCAGTTCTTC. Translating gives CASVVAGGSPREQFF. Looking up the rest from reference TRBV2 and TRBJ2-1 gives the full variable domain: EPEVTQTPSHQVTQMGQEVILRCVPISNHLYFYWYRQILGQKVEFLVSFYNNEISEKSEIFDDQFSVERPDGSNFTLKIRSTKLEDSAMYFCASVVAGGSPREQFFGPGTRLTVL.

This clonotype was observed at least ten times. This chain joins TRBV7-8 and TRBJ2-3; perhaps TRBD1 as D (6 bases). Deletions cut 1 base from V and 3 bases from J, with 11 bases between. In germline, CDR1 is SGHVS, CDR2 FQNEAQ. This CDR3 has 15 residues. CDR3 in DNA: TGTGCCAGCAGCTTAGTTCTCCAGGGGACAGATACGCAGTATTTT. Encoded protein: CASSLVLQGTDTQYF.

This clonotype was recorded at least ten times. The J gene is TRBJ2-7, the V gene TRBV6-6; TRBD1 aligns across 11 bases. Germline CDR1 MNHNY, CDR2 SVGAGI (reference sequence). The CDR3 has 17 amino acids. The trim removed 4 bases at V and 3 bases at J, leaving 11 bases unmatched. The CDR3 DNA is TGTGCCAGCAGTTCAATGCTACGCGGGACAGGGGGCTACGAGCAGTACTTC. Its translation is CASSSMLRGTGGYEQYF.

In its sample, this clonotype was seen many times. The genes are TRBV27 and TRBJ2-7; no clear D gene. Trimming took 6 bases from V and 3 from J, leaving 12 bases between them. Germline V gene data show CDR1 as MNHEY and CDR2 as SMNVEV (reference sequence). The CDR3 loop spans 13 amino acids. The CDR3 loop is CASSLTPNYEQYF. The CDR3 nucleotides read TGTGCCAGCAGCCTGACACCAAACTACGAGCAGTACTTC.

The sample holds many counts of this clonotype. The V gene is TRBV19, the J gene TRBJ1-5; TRBD1 agrees at 9 bases. CDR3 length: 16 residues. Germline V lookup: CDR1 LNHDA, CDR2 SQIVND (reference sequence). With 1 base clipped from V and 2 bases from J, the junction kept 3 bases outside the gene matches. The CDR3 protein is CASSIVGQGGNQPQHF. The CDR3 DNA reads as TGTGCCAGTAGTATAGTGGGACAGGGTGGCAATCAGCCCCAGCATTTT.

This clonotype appeared a few times. The chain recombines TRBV6-1 with TRBJ1-1, with 8 nucleotides matching TRBD1. The CDR3 runs to 16 residues. CDR1 and CDR2 (germline): MNHNS, SASEGT. Losses at the gene ends were 6 bases for V and 4 bases for J; bases not matched to a gene: 13. The CDR3 sequence is CASSGQGITPRTEAFF. CDR3 in DNA: TGTGCCAGCAGCGGACAGGGAATTACACCGCGCACTGAAGCTTTCTTT.

The chain combines TRBV12-3 or TRBV12-4 with TRBJ2-5, with 8 bases identical to TRBD1. The length of the CDR3 is 16 residues. Trimming took 6 bases from V and 0 from J; bases not matched to a gene: 9. The CDR3 region is CASRAGTGLYQETQYF. In nucleotides, the CDR3 is TGTGCCAGCAGAGCAGGGACAGGACTATACCAAGAGACCCAGTACTTC.

This clonotype was seen a handful of times. This chain connects TRBV27 to TRBJ2-7; 8 positions agree with TRBD2. The length of the CDR3 is 15 residues. V dropped 3 bases and J dropped 0; count of bases not matched to a gene: 4. Germline loops: CDR1 MNHEY, CDR2 SMNVEV (reference sequence). For the CDR3, the DNA is TGTGCCAGCAGTTTTGCGGGGGGATACTCCTACGAGCAGTACTTC. Translation gives CASSFAGGYSYEQYF.

This CDR3 reads CASSSRDSNSPLHF. As DNA, the CDR3 is TGTGCCAGCAGCTCCCGGGACAGCAATTCACCCCTCCACTTT. The chain has TRBV7-9 and TRBJ1-6; 7 bases align to TRBD1. V dropped 4 bases and J dropped 7; count of bases not matched to a gene: 4. CDR3 length: 14 residues. Germline loops: CDR1 SEHNR, CDR2 FQNEAQ (reference sequence).

The table lists this clonotype with many counts. This chain joins TRBV11-2 and TRBJ2-3, with 7 bases aligning to TRBD2. CDR3 size: 17 residues. The V gene's germline CDR1 is SGHAT and CDR2 FQNNGV. V lost 4 bases to trimming and J lost 1 base; unmatched junction nucleotides: 11. CDR3 nucleotide sequence: TGTGCCAGCAGCTGGGGCCTGACGGGGGGAGGCACAGATACGCAGTATTTT. It encodes CASSWGLTGGGTDTQYF. The full variable domain, rest sourced from reference TRBV11-2 and TRBJ2-3, is EAGVAQSPRYKIIEKRQSVAFWCNPISGHATLYWYQQILGQGPKLLIQFQNNGVVDDSQLPKDRFSAERLKGVDSTLKIQPAKLEDSAVYLCASSWGLTGGGTDTQYFGPGTRLTVL.

In its sample, this clonotype was seen a few times. The V call is TRBV7-3, the J call TRBJ2-6; D remains ambiguous. CDR1 and CDR2 from the germline V gene are SGHTA and FQGTGA. The CDR3 extends over 15 amino acids. V lost 1 base to trimming and J lost 1 base, with 5 bases between them. CDR3 amino acids: CASSLMVSGANVLTF. CDR3 DNA sequence: TGTGCCAGCAGCTTAATGGTGTCTGGGGCCAACGTCCTGACTTTC. The full variable domain, completed using reference TRBV7-3 and TRBJ2-6, is GAGVSQTPSNKVTEKGKYVELRCDPISGHTALYWYRQSLGQGPEFLIYFQGTGAADDSGLPNDRFFAVRPEGSVSTLKIQRTERGDSAVYLCASSLMVSGANVLTFGAGSRLTVL.

This clonotype was observed a handful of times. The rearrangement joins TRBV12-3 or TRBV12-4 to TRBJ1-1, with unresolved D. The germline V and J ends were trimmed by 3 bases and 1 base, with 6 bases remaining between them. The CDR3 consists of 13 residues. In DNA form, the CDR3 reads TGTGCCAGCAGTTTGCCGTCGAACACTGAAGCTTTCTTT. It encodes CASSLPSNTEAFF.

This clonotype was seen a few times. The chain joins TRBV7-9 to TRBJ2-5; the D is unclear. The germline gives CDR1 SEHNR, CDR2 FQNEAQ (reference sequence). CDR3 size: 12 residues. V dropped 6 bases and J dropped 5 bases, with 10 bases sitting between them. CDR3 region: CASSPAVETQYF. DNA of the CDR3: TGTGCCAGCAGTCCGGCGGTGGAGACCCAGTACTTC.

Remarks on this clonotype: A read error is possible here, since a much larger clone lies one base away. The J gene is TRBJ2-3, the V gene TRBV11-2, with a possible D match to TRBD2 (5 bases). The CDR3 is 14 amino acids. Germline V CDR1 and CDR2: SGHAT, FQNNGV. The V end lost 4 bases, the J end lost 0 bases, and 8 bases lay between the germline ends. CDR3 DNA sequence: TGTGCCAGCAGCTCCGGGGTGAGCACAGATACGCAGTATTTT. It specifies CASSSGVSTDTQYF.

This clonotype has only a few counts. The V call is TRBV6-5, the J call TRBJ2-5, with a tentative D call TRBD2 (6 bases). This CDR3 has 14 residues. Trimming took 6 bases from V and 3 from J, leaving 14 bases between them. The germline CDR1 and CDR2 sequences are MNHEY and SVGAGI. The DNA of the CDR3 is TGTGCCAGCAGCCCTCGCGGCGGGGAAGAGACCCAGTACTTC. Encoded protein: CASSPRGGEETQYF.

The rearrangement links TRBV3-1 to TRBJ2-1; 12 bases fit TRBD2. J was trimmed by 3 bases and V by 4 bases; bases with no gene match: 4. The CDR3 contains 16 residues. Germline CDR1 LGHDT, CDR2 YNNKEL (reference sequence). In DNA, the CDR3 is TGTGCCAGCAGCCCTAGCGGGGGGGCCGTCTACAATGAGCAGTTCTTC. Translated, it gives CASSPSGGAVYNEQFF.

This clonotype was counted many times. The chain uses TRBV5-1 and TRBJ2-7; TRBD2 aligns across 7 bases. CDR3 length equals 15 residues. Germline V gene sequence: CDR1 SGHRS, CDR2 YFSETQ. The V segment lost 4 bases and the J segment 6 bases; nucleotides outside the gene matches: 13. DNA for the CDR3: TGCGCCAGCAGCGATGGGGCGGGAGTCTCGCGCGAGCAGTACTTC. Amino acids: CASSDGAGVSREQYF.

In its sample, this clonotype was seen many times. This chain joins TRBV18 and TRBJ2-3; D uncertain. Trimming cost V 1 base and J 1 base, with 9 bases left between them. This CDR3 comprises 15 residues. Germline CDR1 reads KGHSH; CDR2 reads LQKENI. DNA of the CDR3: TGTGCCAGCTCACCACTTCCCCGAGGCACAGATACGCAGTATTTT. It codes for CASSPLPRGTDTQYF.

In this sample, this clonotype turned up many times. The J gene is TRBJ2-1, the V gene TRBV12-3 or TRBV12-4; TRBD2 matches at 10 bases. V gave up 6 bases and J gave up 1 base; unmatched junction bases: 6. This CDR3 has 16 amino acids. DNA for the CDR3: TGTGCCAGCAGCCCTAGCGGGAGTGTGTCCTACAATGAGCAGTTCTTC. As protein: CASSPSGSVSYNEQFF.

In this sample, this clonotype turned up a few times. For the CDR3, the DNA is TGCGCCAGCAGCCAAGATAAGGGGGCGCGGGGGCAGCCCCAGCATTTT. Its translation: CASSQDKGARGQPQHF. The rearrangement links TRBV4-1 to TRBJ1-5, with 7 bases aligning to TRBD1. J lost 7 bases, V lost 0 bases, and 9 bases had no gene match. The germline V gene has CDR1 MGHRA and CDR2 YSYEKL. The CDR3 runs to 16 residues.

This clonotype was seen at least ten times. The chain employs TRBV27 and TRBJ2-7, with D possibly being TRBD1 (6 bases). With 7 bases removed from V and 3 bases from J, the gap between germline ends came to 16 bases. Germline assignment: CDR1 MNHEY and CDR2 SMNVEV (reference sequence). This CDR3 region has 14 residues. The CDR3 DNA is TGTGCCAGCAAAAACAGGGCTCAATTCTACGAGCAGTACTTC. This encodes CASKNRAQFYEQYF.

This clonotype occurred a few times. V usage is TRBV10-3 and J usage is TRBJ1-3, with 7 nucleotides matching TRBD1. This CDR3 spans 15 amino acids. Germline values: CDR1 ENHRY, CDR2 SYGVKD. V dropped 0 bases and J dropped 5; count of bases not matched to a gene: 4. This CDR3 is CAISESPGGRNTIYF. Here the CDR3 DNA reads TGTGCCATCAGTGAGTCTCCAGGGGGGCGAAACACCATATATTTT.

This clonotype was counted ten times or more. The chain uses TRBV11-3 and TRBJ1-1; no clear D gene. Germline V CDR1 and CDR2: SGHNT, YENEEA. The CDR3 covers 9 residues. Trimming shortened V by 7 bases and J by 8 bases, and 5 bases separated the two germline ends. In nucleotides, the CDR3 is TGTGCCAGCATCGGGGAAGCTTTCTTT. Translation gives CASIGEAFF.

The chain couples TRBV11-2 to TRBJ2-1; 7 bases agree with TRBD1. Trimming at V came to 6 bases and at J to 0 bases, leaving 11 bases not matched to a gene. Germline CDR1 SGHAT, CDR2 FQNNGV. The CDR3 is 17 residues long. The CDR3 is CASSSSSGTASYNEQFF. The DNA of the CDR3 is TGTGCCAGCAGTTCCTCTTCCGGGACAGCCTCCTACAATGAGCAGTTCTTC.

This clonotype was observed at least ten times. The J gene is TRBJ1-5, the V gene TRBV19; D gene unclear. The germline CDR1 and CDR2 sequences are LNHDA and SQIVND (reference sequence). The CDR3 is made up of 15 amino acids. Trimming removed 4 bases at V and 7 bases at J, with 17 bases between. CDR3 sequence: CASSTFWSAEQPQHF. CDR3 coding DNA: TGTGCCAGTAGTACTTTTTGGAGTGCGGAACAGCCCCAGCATTTT.